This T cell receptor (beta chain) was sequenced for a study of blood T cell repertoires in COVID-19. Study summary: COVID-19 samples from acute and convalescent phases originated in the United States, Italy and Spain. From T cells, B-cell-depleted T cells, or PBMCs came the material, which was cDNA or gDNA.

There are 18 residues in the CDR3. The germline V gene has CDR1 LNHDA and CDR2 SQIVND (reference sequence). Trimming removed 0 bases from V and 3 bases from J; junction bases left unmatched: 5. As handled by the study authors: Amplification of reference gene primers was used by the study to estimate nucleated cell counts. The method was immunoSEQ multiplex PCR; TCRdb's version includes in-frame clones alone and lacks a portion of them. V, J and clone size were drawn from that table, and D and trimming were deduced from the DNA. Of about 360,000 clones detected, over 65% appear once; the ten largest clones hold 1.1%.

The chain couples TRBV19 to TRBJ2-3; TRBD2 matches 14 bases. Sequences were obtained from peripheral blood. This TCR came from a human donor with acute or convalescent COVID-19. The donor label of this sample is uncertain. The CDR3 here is CASSIDHRTSGRTDTQYF. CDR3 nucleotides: TGTGCCAGTAGTATAGATCACCGGACTAGCGGGAGGACAGATACGCAGTATTTT.